A selection of T cell receptor beta chains follows, all from one sample in a study of blood T cell repertoires in COVID-19. Assay used: immunoSEQ multiplex PCR; TCRdb lists only in-frame clones, some missing. Here the sample spans about 74,000 clones, about 90% being singletons. The specimen was peripheral blood. The source of these receptors is a woman of 80 years or more with active or convalescent COVID-19. Each CDR3 is given with its conserved first and last residue. Clone size is not always given. Where it is, it says once, few, many or a class for expanded clones.

size,V,J,CDR3
once,TRBV7-6,TRBJ2-7,CASSPRLVRSYEQYF
.,TRBV4-1,TRBJ1-4,CASSPTAGGPTTNEKLFF
.,TRBV6-6,TRBJ2-7,CASSYEASYYEQYF
.,TRBV15,TRBJ2-5,CATSRDALPGGETQYF
.,TRBV29-1,TRBJ1-5,CSVLTGSSQPQHF
.,TRBV7-2,TRBJ1-2,CASSPSREDGYTF
.,TRBV5-1,TRBJ2-7,CASTPEAGVTYEQYF
.,TRBV19,TRBJ2-7,CASSFRTGAFDEQYF
.,TRBV10-3,TRBJ2-2,CAIRGVAGVQGTGELFF
.,TRBV7-9,TRBJ2-1,CASSLSGGGNEQFF
.,TRBV19,TRBJ1-1,CASIERGGNTEAFF
.,TRBV19,TRBJ2-2,CASSIERGRAGELFF
.,TRBV3-1/TRBV3-2,TRBJ1-1,CASSTGGKTEAFF
.,TRBV5-4,TRBJ1-2,CASSLQDRINYGYTF
.,TRBV7-2,TRBJ1-5,CASSLRQGGNQPQHF
.,TRBV5-1,TRBJ2-7,CASSLQGGAYEQYF
few,TRBV6-1,TRBJ1-5,CASSEMRTGVQPQHF
.,TRBV7-2,TRBJ1-1,CASSIDREAEAFF
few,TRBV7-2,TRBJ1-6,CASSIGHNSPLHF
.,TRBV20-1,TRBJ2-1,CSASRAGQFF
.,TRBV19,TRBJ2-1,CASSDGLWGGNEQFF
.,TRBV10-2,TRBJ2-1,CASSGPRAGGYNEQFF